This TCR beta chain was retrieved from a study of T cell repertoires in cytomegalovirus infection. Across the study: CMV infection together with matching HLA type was indicated by public TCR beta signatures. Notes on the study in general: Cumulative frequency of public TCR beta families picked out carriers of CMV plus the relevant HLA. What dominated the ex vivo response were HLA-C-restricted CMV-specific TCR beta clonotypes.

The ends were cut back, 3 bases at V and 5 bases at J, with 8 bases in the middle. From germline, CDR1 is SGHAT and CDR2 FQDESV (reference sequence). CDR3 size: 13 residues. With respect to this clonotype: The antigen is not known.

Each CDR3 protein is one row after TCRdb ran MiXCR on the reads. The table has 200,000 or so distinct CDR3 sequences, roughly a fifth seen once. This chain connects TRBV11-1 to TRBJ1-5; D is unresolved. Sequencing was performed on PBMCs. This sequence originates from a human donor in good health (CMV status not recorded). Some clones in this sample may be carry-over from other donors' samples. The chain's CDR3 is CASSFSTDQPQHF. The CDR3 nucleotides are TGTGCCAGCAGCTTCTCGACTGATCAGCCCCAGCATTTT.